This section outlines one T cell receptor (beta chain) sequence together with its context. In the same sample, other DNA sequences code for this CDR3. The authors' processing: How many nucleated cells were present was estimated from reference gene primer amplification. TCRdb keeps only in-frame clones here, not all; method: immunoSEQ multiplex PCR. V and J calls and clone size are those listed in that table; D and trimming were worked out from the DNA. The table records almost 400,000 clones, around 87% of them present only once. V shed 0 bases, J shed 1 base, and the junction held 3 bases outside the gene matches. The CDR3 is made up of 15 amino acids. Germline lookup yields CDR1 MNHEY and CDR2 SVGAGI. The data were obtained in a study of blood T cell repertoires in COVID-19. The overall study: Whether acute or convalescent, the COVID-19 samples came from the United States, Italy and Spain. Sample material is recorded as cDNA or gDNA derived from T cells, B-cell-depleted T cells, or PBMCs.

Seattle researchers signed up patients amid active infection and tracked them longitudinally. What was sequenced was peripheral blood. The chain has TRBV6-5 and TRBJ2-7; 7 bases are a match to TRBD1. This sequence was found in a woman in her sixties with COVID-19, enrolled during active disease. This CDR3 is CASSYSNRGSYEQYF. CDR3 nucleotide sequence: TGTGCCAGCAGTTACTCTAACAGGGGTTCCTACGAGCAGTACTTC.